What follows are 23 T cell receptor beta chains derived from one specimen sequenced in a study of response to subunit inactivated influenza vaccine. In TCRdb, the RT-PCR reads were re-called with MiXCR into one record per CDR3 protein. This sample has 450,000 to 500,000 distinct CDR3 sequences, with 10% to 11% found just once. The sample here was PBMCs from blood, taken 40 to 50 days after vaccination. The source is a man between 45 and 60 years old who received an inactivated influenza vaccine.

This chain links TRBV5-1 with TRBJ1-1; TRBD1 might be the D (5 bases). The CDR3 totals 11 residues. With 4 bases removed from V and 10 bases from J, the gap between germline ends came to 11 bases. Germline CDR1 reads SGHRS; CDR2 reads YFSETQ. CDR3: CASSGGGGAFF. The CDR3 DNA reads TGCGCCAGCAGCGGCGGGGGAGGAGCTTTCTTT.

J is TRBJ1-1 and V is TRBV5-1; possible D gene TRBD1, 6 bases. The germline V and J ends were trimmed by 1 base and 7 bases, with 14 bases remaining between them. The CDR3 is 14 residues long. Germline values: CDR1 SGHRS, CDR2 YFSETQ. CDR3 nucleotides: TGCGCCAGCAGCTTGAGAGAGGGCAGGGGTGAAGCTTTCTTT. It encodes CASSLREGRGEAFF.

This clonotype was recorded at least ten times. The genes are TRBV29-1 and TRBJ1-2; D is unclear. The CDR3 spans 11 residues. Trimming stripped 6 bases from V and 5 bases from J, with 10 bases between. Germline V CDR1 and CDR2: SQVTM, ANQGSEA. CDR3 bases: TGCAGCGTATCACAGCGTTATGGCTACACCTTC. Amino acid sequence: CSVSQRYGYTF. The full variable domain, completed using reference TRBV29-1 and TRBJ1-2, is SAVISQKPSRDICQRGTSLTIQCQVDSQVTMMFWYRQQPGQSLTLIATANQGSEATYESGFVIDKFPISRPNLTFSTLTVSNMSPEDSSIYLCSVSQRYGYTFGSGTRLTVV.

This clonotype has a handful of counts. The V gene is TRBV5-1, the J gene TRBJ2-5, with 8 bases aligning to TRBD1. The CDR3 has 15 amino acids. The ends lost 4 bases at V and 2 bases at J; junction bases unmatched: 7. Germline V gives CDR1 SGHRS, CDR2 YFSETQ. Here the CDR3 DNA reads TGCGCCAGCAGCACCCACGGGACAGGACAAGAGACCCAGTACTTC. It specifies CASSTHGTGQETQYF.

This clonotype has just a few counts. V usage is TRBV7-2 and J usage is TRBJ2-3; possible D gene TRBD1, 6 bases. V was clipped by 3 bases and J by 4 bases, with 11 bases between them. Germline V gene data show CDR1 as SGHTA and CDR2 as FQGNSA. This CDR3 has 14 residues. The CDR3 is CASSFTPGADTQYF. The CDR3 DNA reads TGTGCCAGCAGCTTCACCCCAGGGGCAGATACGCAGTATTTT.

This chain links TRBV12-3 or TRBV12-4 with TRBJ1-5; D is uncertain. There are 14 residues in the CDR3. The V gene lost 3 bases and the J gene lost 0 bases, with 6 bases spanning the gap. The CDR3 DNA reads TGTGCCAGCAGTTTTTCCAGTAGCAATCAGCCCCAGCATTTT. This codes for CASSFSSSNQPQHF.

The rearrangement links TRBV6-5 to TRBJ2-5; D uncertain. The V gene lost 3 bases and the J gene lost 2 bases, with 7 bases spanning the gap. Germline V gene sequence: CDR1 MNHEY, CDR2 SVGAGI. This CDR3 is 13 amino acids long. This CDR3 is CASSYLMQETQYF. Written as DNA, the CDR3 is TGTGCCAGCAGTTATCTGATGCAAGAGACCCAGTACTTC.

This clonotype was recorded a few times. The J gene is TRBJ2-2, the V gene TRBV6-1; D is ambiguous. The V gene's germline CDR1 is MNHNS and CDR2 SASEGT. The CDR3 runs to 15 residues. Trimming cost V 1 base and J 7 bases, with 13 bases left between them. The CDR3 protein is CASSEVHSWIGELFF. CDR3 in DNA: TGTGCCAGCAGTGAAGTCCACAGTTGGATCGGGGAGCTGTTTTTT.

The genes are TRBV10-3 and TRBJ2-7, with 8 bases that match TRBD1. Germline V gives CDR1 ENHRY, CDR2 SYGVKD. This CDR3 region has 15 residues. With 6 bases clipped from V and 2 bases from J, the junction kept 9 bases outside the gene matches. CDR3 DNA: TGTGCCATCAGGGAGACAGGGGAAAACCCCTACGAGCAGTACTTC. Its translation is CAIRETGENPYEQYF.

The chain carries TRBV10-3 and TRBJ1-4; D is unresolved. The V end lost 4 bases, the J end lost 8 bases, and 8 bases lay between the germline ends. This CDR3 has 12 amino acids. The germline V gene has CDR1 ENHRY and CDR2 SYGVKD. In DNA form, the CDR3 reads TGTGCCATCAGTGCCGGGCCGGAAAAACTGTTTTTT. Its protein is CAISAGPEKLFF.

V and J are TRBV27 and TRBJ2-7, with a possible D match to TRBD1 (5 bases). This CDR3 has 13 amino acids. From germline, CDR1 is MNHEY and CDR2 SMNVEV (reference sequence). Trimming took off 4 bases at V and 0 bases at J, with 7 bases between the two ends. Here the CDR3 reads CASSSGNSYEQYF. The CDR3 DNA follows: TGTGCCAGCAGTTCAGGGAACTCCTACGAGCAGTACTTC.

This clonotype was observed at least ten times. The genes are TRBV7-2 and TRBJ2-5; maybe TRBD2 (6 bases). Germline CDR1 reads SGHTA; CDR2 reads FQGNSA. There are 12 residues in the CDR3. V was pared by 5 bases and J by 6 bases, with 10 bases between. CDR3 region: CASSHGGKTQYF. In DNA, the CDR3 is TGTGCCAGCAGCCACGGCGGGAAGACCCAGTACTTC.

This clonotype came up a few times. In DNA form, the CDR3 reads TGTGCCAGCAGTTACGTTCAGTGGACTAGCGGTACTACGCAGTTCTTC. Translation: CASSYVQWTSGTTQFF. The J gene is TRBJ2-1, the V gene TRBV6-2 or TRBV6-3, with 10 bases that match TRBD2. V was clipped by 2 bases and J by 12 bases; unmatched bases: 13. CDR3 length: 16 residues. Germline V gene lookup returns CDR1 MNHEY and CDR2 SVGEGT.

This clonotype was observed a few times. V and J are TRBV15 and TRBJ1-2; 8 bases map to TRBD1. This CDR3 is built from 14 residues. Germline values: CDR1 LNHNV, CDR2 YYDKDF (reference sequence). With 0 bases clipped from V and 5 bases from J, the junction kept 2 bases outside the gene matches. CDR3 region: CATSREGQGYGYTF. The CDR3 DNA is TGTGCCACCAGCAGAGAAGGACAGGGATATGGCTACACCTTC. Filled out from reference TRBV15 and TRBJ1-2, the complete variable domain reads DAMVIQNPRYQVTQFGKPVTLSCSQTLNHNVMYWYQQKSSQAPKLLFHYYDKDFNNEADTPDNFQSRRPNTSFCFLDIRSPGLGDTAMYLCATSREGQGYGYTFGSGTRLTVV.

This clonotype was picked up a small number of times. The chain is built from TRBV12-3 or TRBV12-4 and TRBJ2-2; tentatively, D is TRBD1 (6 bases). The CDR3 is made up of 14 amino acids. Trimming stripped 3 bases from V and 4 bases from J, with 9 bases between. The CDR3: CASSLSGATGELFF. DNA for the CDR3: TGTGCCAGCAGTTTGTCAGGGGCCACCGGGGAGCTGTTTTTT.

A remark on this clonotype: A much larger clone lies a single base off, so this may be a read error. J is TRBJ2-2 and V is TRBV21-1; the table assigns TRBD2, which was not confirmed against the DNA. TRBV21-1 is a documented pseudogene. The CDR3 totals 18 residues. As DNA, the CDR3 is TGTGCCAGCAGCAAAGGAGTCGGGACTAGCTGGGTAAACGGGGAGCTGTTTTTT. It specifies CASSKGVGTSWVNGELFF.

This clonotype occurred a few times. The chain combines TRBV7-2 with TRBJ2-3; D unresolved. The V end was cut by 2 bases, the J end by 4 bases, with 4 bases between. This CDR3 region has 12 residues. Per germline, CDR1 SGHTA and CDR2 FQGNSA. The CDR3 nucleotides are TGTGCCAGCAGCTTATTCGCAGATACGCAGTATTTT. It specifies CASSLFADTQYF.

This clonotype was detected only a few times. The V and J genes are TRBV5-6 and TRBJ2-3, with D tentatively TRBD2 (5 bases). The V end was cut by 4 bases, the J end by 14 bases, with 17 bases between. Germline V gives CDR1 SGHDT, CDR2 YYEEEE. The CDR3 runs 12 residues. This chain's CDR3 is CASSPAWGERYF. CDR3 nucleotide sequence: TGTGCCAGCAGCCCGGCGTGGGGAGAGAGGTATTTT.

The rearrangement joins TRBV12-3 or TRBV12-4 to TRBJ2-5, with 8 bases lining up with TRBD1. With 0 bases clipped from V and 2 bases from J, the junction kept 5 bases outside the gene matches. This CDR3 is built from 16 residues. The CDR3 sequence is CASSLAAWDRQETQYF. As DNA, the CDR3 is TGTGCCAGCAGTTTAGCGGCATGGGACAGGCAAGAGACCCAGTACTTC.

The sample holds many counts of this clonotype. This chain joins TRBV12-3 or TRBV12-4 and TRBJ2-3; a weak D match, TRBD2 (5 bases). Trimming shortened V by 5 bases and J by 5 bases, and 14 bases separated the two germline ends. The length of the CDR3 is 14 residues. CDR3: CASSPRGWVDTQYF. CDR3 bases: TGTGCCAGCAGTCCCAGAGGGTGGGTAGATACGCAGTATTTT.

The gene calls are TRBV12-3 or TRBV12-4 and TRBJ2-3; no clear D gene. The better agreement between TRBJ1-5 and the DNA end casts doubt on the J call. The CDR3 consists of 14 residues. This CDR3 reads CASSPLPSTDTQHF. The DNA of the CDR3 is TGTGCCAGCAGTCCCCTTCCGAGCACAGATACGCAGCATTTT.

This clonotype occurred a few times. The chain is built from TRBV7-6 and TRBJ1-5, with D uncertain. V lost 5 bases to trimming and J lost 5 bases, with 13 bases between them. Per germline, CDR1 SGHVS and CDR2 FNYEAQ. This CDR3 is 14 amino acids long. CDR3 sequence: CASSHFGVYQPQHF. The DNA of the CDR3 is TGTGCCAGCAGCCATTTCGGGGTTTATCAGCCCCAGCATTTT.

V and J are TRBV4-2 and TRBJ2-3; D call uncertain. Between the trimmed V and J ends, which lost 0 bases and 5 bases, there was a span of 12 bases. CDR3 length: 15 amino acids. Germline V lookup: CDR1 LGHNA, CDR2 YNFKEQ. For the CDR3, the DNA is TGTGCCAGCAGCCAAGAGGCTCCTAGTAAAGATACGCAGTATTTT. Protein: CASSQEAPSKDTQYF.